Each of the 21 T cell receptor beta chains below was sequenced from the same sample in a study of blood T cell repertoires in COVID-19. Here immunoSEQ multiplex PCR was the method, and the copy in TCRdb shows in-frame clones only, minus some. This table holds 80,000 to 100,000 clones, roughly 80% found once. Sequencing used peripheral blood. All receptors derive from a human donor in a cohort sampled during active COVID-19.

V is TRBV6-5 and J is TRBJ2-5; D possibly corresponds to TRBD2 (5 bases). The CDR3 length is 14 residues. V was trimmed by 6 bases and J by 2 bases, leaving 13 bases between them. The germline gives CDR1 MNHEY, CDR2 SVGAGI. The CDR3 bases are TGTGCCAGCAGAGTCCGGGATGGGCAAGAGACCCAGTACTTC. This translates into CASRVRDGQETQYF.

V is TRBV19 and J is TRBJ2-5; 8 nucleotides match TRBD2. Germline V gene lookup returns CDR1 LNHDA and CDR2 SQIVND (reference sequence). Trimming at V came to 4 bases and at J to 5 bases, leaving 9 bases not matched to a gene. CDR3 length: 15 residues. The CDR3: CASSKGGGLDETQYF. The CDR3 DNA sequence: TGTGCCAGTAGTAAAGGTGGGGGACTAGACGAGACCCAGTACTTC.

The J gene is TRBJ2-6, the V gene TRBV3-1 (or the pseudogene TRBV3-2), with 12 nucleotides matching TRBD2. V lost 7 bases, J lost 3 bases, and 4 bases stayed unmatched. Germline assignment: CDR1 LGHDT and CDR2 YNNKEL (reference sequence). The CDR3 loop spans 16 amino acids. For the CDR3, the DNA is TGTGCCAGCACCCTAGCGGGAGGGCGTGGGGCCAACGTCCTGACTTTC. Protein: CASTLAGGRGANVLTF.

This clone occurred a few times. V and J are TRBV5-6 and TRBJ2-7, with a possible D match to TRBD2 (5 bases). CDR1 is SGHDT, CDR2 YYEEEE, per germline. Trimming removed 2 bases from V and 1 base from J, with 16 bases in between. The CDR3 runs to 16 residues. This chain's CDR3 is CASSFVRWESSYEQYF. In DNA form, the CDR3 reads TGTGCCAGCAGCTTCGTCCGGTGGGAGTCTTCCTACGAGCAGTACTTC.

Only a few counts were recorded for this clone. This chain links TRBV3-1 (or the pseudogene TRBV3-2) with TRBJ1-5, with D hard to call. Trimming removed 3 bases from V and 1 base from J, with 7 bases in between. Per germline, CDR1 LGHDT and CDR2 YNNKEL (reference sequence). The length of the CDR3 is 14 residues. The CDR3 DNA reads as TGTGCCAGCAGCCAGCGGGAGAGCAATCAGCCCCAGCATTTT. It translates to CASSQRESNQPQHF.

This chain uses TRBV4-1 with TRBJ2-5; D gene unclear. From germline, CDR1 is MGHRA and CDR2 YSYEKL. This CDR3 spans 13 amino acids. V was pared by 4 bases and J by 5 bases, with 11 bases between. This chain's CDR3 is CASSPSVRETQYF. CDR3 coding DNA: TGCGCCAGCAGCCCGTCCGTCAGGGAGACCCAGTACTTC.

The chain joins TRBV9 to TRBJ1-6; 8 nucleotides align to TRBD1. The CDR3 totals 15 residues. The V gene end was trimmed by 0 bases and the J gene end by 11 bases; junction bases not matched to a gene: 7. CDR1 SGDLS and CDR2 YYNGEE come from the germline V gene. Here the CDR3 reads CASSVAAGGGTPLHF. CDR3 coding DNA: TGTGCCAGCAGCGTAGCGGCAGGGGGCGGGACACCCCTCCACTTT. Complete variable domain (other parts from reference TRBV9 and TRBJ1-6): DSGVTQTPKHLITATGQRVTLRCSPRSGDLSVYWYQQSLDQGLQFLIQYYNGEERAKGNILERFSAQQFPDLHSELNLSSLELGDSALYFCASSVAAGGGTPLHFGNGTRLTVT.

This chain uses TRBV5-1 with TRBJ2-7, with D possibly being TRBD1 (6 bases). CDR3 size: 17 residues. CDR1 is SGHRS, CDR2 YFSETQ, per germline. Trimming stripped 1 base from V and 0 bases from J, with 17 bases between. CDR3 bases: TGCGCCAGCAGCTTGTTTTCGGACAGAGATAGCTCCTACGAGCAGTACTTC. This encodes CASSLFSDRDSSYEQYF.

CDR3: CASSQPRRGEQYF. For the CDR3, the DNA is TGTGCCAGCAGCCAACCCCGGCGGGGGGAGCAGTACTTC. The rearrangement joins TRBV3-1 (or the pseudogene TRBV3-2) to TRBJ2-7, with TRBD2 matching over 7 bases. The CDR3 has 13 residues. With 2 bases clipped from V and 7 bases from J, the junction kept 5 bases outside the gene matches. Germline V gene lookup returns CDR1 LGHDT and CDR2 YNNKEL (reference sequence).

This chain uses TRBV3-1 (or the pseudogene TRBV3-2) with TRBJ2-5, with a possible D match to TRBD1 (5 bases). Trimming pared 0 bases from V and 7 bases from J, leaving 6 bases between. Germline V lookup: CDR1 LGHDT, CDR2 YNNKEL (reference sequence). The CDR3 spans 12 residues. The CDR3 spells CASSQERGTQYF. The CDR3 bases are TGTGCCAGCAGCCAAGAAAGGGGGACCCAGTACTTC.

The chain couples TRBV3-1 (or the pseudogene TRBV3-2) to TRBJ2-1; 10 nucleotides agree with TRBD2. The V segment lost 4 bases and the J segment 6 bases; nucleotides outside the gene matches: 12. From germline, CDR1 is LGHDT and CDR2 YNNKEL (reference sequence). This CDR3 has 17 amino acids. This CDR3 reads CASSPLAGVGGLNEQFF. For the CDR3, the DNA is TGTGCCAGCAGCCCCCTAGCGGGAGTGGGGGGCCTCAATGAGCAGTTCTTC.

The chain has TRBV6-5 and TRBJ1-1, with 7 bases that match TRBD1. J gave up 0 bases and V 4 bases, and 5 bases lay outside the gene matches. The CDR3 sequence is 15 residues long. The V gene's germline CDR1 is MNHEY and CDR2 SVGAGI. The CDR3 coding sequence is TGTGCCAGCAGTTCCCCCGGACAGGTGAACACTGAAGCTTTCTTT. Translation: CASSSPGQVNTEAFF.

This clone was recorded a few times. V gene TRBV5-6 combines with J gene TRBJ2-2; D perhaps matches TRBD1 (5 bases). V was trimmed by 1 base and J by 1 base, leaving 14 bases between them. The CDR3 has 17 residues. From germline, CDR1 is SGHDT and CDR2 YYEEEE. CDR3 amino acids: CASSLTSYGQNTGELFF. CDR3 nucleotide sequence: TGTGCCAGCAGCTTGACCAGTTACGGACAGAACACCGGGGAGCTGTTTTTT.

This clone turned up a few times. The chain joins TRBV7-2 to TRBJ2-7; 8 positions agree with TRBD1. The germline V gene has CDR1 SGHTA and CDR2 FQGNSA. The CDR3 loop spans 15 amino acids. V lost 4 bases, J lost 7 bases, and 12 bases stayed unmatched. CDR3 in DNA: TGTGCCAGCAGCTCAGGGTCCCGGACAGGGAGGGAGCAGTACTTC. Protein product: CASSSGSRTGREQYF.

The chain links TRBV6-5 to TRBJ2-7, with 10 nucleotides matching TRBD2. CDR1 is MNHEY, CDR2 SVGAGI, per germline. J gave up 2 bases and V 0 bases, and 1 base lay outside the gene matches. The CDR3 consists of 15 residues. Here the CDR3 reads CASSYSLAGAYEQYF. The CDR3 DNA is TGTGCCAGCAGTTACTCTCTAGCGGGGGCCTACGAGCAGTACTTC.

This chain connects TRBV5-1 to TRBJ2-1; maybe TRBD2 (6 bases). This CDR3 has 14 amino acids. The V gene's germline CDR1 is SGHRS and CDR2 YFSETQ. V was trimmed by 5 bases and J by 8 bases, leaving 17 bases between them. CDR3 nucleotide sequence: TGCGCCAGCAGTTTACTTCTAGCGCCAGATGAGCAGTTCTTC. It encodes CASSLLLAPDEQFF.

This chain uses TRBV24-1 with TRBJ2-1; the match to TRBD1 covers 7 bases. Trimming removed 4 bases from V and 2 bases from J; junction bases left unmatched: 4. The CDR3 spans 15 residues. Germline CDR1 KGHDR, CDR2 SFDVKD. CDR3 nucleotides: TGTGCCACCAGTGAGGGGACAGCAACCTACAATGAGCAGTTCTTC. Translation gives CATSEGTATYNEQFF.

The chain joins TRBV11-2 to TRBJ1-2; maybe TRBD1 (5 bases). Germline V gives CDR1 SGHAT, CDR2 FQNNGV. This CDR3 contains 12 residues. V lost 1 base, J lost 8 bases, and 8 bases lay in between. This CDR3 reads CASSLGTSGYTF. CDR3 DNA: TGTGCCAGCAGCTTAGGGACAAGCGGCTACACCTTC.

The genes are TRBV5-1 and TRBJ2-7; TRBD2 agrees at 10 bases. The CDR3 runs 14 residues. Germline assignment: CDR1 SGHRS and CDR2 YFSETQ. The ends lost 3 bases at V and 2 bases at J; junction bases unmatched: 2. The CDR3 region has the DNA TGCGCCAGCAGCTCTAGCGGGGGTCCCTACGAGCAGTACTTC. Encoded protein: CASSSSGGPYEQYF.

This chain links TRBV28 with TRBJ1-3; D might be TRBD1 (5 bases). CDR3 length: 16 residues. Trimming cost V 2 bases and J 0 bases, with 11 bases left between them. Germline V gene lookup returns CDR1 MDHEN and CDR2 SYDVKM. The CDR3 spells CASSLQGLTSGNTIYF. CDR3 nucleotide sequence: TGTGCCAGCAGTTTACAGGGATTGACCTCTGGAAACACCATATATTTT.

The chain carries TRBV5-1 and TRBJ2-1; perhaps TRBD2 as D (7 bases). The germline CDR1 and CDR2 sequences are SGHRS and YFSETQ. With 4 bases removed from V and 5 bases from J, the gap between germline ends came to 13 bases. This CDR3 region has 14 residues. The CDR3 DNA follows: TGCGCCAGCAGCCTAGGGGGACTAAACAATGAGCAGTTCTTC. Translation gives CASSLGGLNNEQFF.